The T cell receptor (beta chain) under discussion was sequenced for a study of early T cells in non-severe SARS-CoV-2 infection. This clonotype was counted ten times or more. Its antigen is as yet unknown. TCRdb itself ran the 5' RACE reads through MiXCR, one entry per CDR3 protein. Counted here are around 80,000 distinct CDR3 sequences, 8.5% to 12% occurring once; the ten biggest clones make up about 8.2%. Findings of the study overall: The VDJdb matching leaned toward anti-spike CD8 responses and overlooked private and CD4 specificities.

Germline V gene sequence: CDR1 SEHNR, CDR2 FQNEAQ (reference sequence). With 5 bases removed from V and 4 bases from J, the gap between germline ends came to 11 bases. The CDR3 has 14 amino acids. V and J are TRBV7-9 and TRBJ2-2; D uncertain. The source is an adult who was a healthcare worker with PCR-confirmed SARS-CoV-2 infection or an uninfected control (not recorded which). Material: whole blood, obtained at baseline. CDR3 bases: TGTGCCAGCAGCCCCCGACGGGTCACCGGGGAGCTGTTTTTT. Translated: CASSPRRVTGELFF.